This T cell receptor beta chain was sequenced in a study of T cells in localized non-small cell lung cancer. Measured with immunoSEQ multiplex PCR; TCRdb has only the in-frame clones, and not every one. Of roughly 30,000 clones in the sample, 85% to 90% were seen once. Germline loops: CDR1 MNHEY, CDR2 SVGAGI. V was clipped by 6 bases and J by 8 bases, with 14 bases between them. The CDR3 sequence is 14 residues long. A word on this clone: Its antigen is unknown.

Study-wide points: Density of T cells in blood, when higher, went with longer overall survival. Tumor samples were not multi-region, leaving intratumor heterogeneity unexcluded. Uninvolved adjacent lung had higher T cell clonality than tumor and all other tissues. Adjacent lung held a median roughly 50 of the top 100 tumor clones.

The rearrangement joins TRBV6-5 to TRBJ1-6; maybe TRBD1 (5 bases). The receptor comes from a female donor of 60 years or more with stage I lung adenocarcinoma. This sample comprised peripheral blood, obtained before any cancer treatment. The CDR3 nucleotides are TGTGCCAGCAGGGGGACGGGCAAGGATTCACCCCTCCACTTT. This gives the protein CASRGTGKDSPLHF.